Reported below is one T cell receptor (beta chain). As yet, its antigen is unknown. Germline CDR1 is MDHEN and CDR2 is SYDVKM. The CDR3 consists of 14 residues. The V end lost 2 bases, the J end lost 0 bases, and 8 bases lay between the germline ends. This sample stems from a study of T cell clonotyping in hematopoietic cell transplantation. Regarding the study as a whole: No sorting was done, leaving CD4 and CD8 contributions mixed. Higher Inverse Simpson Index values in graft donor and pretransplant recipient predicted broader posttransplant TCR diversity. After transplant, recipient diversity fell while pathologically expanded clonotypes grew through day 180. At the given depth, recipient repertoires were over 95% de novo clonotypes.

Profiling relied on immunoSEQ multiplex PCR, and the TCRdb table lists in-frame clones only, not all of them. The data hold about 36,000 clones, with approximately 88% observed a single time. The chain employs TRBV28 and TRBJ2-7; D gene ambiguous. Material for sequencing was peripheral blood mononuclear cells. This TCR was recovered from a woman in her 40s in good health. Some clones in this sample may be carry-over from other donors' samples. The CDR3 reads CASSLQSISYEQYF. The CDR3 DNA follows: TGTGCCAGCAGTTTACAATCAATCTCCTACGAGCAGTACTTC.